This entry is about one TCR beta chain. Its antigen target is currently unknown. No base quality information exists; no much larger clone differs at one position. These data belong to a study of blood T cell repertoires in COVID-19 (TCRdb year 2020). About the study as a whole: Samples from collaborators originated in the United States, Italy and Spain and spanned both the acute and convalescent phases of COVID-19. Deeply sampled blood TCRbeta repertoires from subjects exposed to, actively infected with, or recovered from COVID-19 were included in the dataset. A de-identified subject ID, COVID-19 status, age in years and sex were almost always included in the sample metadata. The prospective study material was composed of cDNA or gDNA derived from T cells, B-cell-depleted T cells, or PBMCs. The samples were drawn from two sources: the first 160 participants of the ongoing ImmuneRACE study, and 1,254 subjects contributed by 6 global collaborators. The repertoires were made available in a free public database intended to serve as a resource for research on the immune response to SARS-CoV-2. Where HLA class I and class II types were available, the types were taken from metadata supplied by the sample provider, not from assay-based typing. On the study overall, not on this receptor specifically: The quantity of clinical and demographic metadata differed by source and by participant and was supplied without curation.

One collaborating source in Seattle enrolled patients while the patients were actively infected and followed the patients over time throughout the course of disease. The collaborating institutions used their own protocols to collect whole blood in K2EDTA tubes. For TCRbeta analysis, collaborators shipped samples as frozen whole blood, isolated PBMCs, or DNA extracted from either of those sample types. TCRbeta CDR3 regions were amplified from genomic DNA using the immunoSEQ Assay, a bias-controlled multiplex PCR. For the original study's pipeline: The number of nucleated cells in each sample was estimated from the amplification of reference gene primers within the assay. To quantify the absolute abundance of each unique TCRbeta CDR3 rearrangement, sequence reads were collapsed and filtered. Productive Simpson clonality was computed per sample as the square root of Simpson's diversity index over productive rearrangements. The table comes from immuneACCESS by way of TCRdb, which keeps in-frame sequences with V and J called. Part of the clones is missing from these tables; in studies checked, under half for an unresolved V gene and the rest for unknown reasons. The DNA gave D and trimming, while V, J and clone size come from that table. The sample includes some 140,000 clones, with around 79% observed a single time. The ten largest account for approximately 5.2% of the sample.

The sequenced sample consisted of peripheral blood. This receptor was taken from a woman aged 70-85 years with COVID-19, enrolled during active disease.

At the DNA level, the sequence is TGTGCCAGCTCCCGGGACTGGAGGGGTACTGAAGCTTTCTTT. Translated, this gives CASSRDWRGTEAFF. The chain is made from TRBV6-5 and TRBJ1-1; the D gene is perhaps TRBD1, on 5 matching bases. The V end loses 8 bases and the J end loses 5 bases, and a stretch of 18 bases separates them. The CDR3 contains 14 residues, cysteine and phenylalanine counted. The kept DNA is CDR3 alone, 42 bases in frame from the first base. The germline V gene provides CDR1 MNHEY and CDR2 SVGAGI.